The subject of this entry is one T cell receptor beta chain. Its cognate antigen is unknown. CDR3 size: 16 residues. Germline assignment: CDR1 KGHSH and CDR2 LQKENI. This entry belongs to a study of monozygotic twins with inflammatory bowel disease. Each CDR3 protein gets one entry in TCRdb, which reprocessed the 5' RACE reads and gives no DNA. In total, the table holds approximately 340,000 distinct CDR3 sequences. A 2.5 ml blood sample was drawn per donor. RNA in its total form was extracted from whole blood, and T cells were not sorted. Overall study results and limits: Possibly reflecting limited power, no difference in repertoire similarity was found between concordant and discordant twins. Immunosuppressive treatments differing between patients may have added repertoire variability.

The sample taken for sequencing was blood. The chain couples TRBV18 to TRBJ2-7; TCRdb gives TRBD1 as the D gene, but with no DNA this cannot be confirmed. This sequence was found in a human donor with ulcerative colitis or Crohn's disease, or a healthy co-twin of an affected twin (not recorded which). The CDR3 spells CASSPRGTATAYEQYF.